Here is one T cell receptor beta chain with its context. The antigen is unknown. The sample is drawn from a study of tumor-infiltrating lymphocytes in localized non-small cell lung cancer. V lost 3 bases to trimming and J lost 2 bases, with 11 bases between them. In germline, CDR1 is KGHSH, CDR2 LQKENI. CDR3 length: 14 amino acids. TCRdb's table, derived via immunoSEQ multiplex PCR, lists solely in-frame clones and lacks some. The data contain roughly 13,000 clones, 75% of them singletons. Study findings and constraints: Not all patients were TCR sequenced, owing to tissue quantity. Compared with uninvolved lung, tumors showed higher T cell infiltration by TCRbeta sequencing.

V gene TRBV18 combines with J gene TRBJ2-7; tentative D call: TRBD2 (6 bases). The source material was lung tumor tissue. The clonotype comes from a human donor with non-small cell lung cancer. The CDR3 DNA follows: TGTGCCAGCTCACCGTTAGCGGAAGCCTACGAGCAGTACTTC. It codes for CASSPLAEAYEQYF.